A single sample is the source of the 17 T cell receptor beta chains below, sequenced in a study of CD8+ T cells in alopecia areata. It was with CD4, CD8alpha, NKG2D, NKG2ACE and other markers that pooled cutaneous lymph node cells were sorted. Investigators isolated RNA and reverse transcribed it into cDNA to act as the sequencing template. TCRdb keeps only in-frame clones here, not all; method: immunoSEQ multiplex PCR. This sample has approximately 300,000 clones, each found more than once. Sequencing used CD4+ T cells sorted from a lymph node. These receptors were obtained from a C3H/HeJ mouse with alopecia areata. Strain MHC haplotype: H2-k.

This clone has only a few counts. The listed genes are named as in mouse. The DNA ends 4 residues before the CDR3 does, and the rest of the CDR3 is filled in from the germline J gene. The sample has other DNA sequences that encode this CDR3 too. This chain uses TRBV5 with TRBJ2-1; possibly TRBD2 for D (6 bases). CDR1 and CDR2 from the germline V gene are LGHNA and YNLKQL (reference sequence). There are 14 residues in the CDR3. V was shortened by 3 bases and J by 4 bases, with 10 bases between the two germline ends. The CDR3 here is CASSQAGDYAEQFF. The sequenced part of the CDR3 DNA is TGTGCCAGCAGCCAGGCTGGGGATTATGCT.

Remarks on this clone: Each gene name is a mouse one. The missing CDR3 end, 3 residues past where the read stops, is filled in from the germline J gene. The V gene is TRBV13-1, the J gene TRBJ1-6, with TRBD1 matching over 7 bases. TRBJ1-6 is noted as an ORF with a role that remains uncertain. Germline trimming cut 6 bases from V and 5 bases from J; bases unmatched to any gene: 5. This CDR3 is built from 14 residues. Germline V gives CDR1 NSHNY, CDR2 SYGAGN. The CDR3 sequence: CASNSGTDNSPLYF. The part of the CDR3 DNA that was read is TGTGCCAGCAACTCCGGGACAGATAATTCGCCC.

As for this clone: The genes are named according to mouse. The CDR3 goes on 4 residues after the read ends, and that part is filled in from the germline J gene. The chain couples TRBV13-3 to TRBJ2-1; 9 positions match TRBD2. After removal of 2 bases from V and 2 bases from J, the junction contained 2 bases not matched to a gene. Germline V CDR1 and CDR2: NNHDY, SYVADS. The CDR3 covers 15 residues. The CDR3 sequence: CASSELGGDYAEQFF. The sequenced part of the CDR3 DNA is TGTGCCAGCAGTGAGCTGGGGGGGGACTATGCT.

In its sample, this clone was seen a few times. Gene names refer to mouse genes. The CDR3 is cut off 4 residues early in the read; its end comes from the germline J gene. The same CDR3 also results from other DNA sequences found in this sample. This chain joins TRBV5 and TRBJ2-3; D gene uncertain. CDR1 and CDR2 (germline): LGHNA, YNLKQL (reference sequence). CDR3 size: 15 residues. Deletions cut 0 bases from V and 0 bases from J, with 7 bases between. The CDR3 DNA, read in part, is TGTGCCAGCAGCCAAGATTCAGCTAGTGCAGAA. Translating gives CASSQDSASAE. The whole CDR3 reads CASSQDSASAETLYF.

This clone was observed a few times. Gene names refer to mouse genes. Read coverage stops 4 residues before the CDR3 terminus; the germline J gene supplies the remainder. The chain uses TRBV19 and TRBJ2-5, with a possible D match to TRBD1 (6 bases). CDR1 is FNHDT, CDR2 SITEND, per germline (reference sequence). CDR3 length equals 13 residues. Incomplete CDR3 DNA: TGTGCCAGCAGTAAACAGGGATCCGAC. It translates to CASSKQGSD. The entire CDR3 sequence reads CASSKQGSDTQYF.

About this clone: Genes and germline are mouse. With the read ending 4 residues before the CDR3 end, the germline J gene is used to fill in that end. J is TRBJ2-5 and V is TRBV13-3, with 7 bases fitting TRBD1. CDR3 size: 15 residues. V gave up 5 bases and J gave up 2 bases; unmatched junction bases: 8. Germline CDR1 NNHDY, CDR2 SYVADS. The CDR3 loop reads CASSRQGRAQDTQYF. The CDR3 DNA, read in part, is TGTGCCAGCAGCAGACAGGGACGGGCCCAAGAC.

This clone appeared a few times. All gene names here are mouse names. The CDR3 end falls 4 residues outside the read, so it is completed with the germline J gene. The V and J genes are TRBV13-1 and TRBJ1-1, with D maybe TRBD1 (6 bases). The CDR3 spans 15 residues. In germline, CDR1 is NSHNY, CDR2 SYGAGN. Deletions cut 3 bases from V and 0 bases from J, with 12 bases between. CDR3 protein: CASSGRDTSNTEVFF. The part of the CDR3 DNA that was read is TGTGCCAGCAGTGGCCGGGACACCTCAAACACA.

Note on this clone: Germline and genes: mouse. The read halts 3 residues ahead of the CDR3 end, with the missing end drawn from the germline J gene. This sequence joins TRBV19 and TRBJ1-6; no clear D gene. TRBJ1-6 is noted as an ORF with a role that remains uncertain. Trimming left V 4 bases short and J 5 bases short, with 10 bases between. CDR3 length: 14 residues. Germline V CDR1 and CDR2: FNHDT, SITEND (reference sequence). CDR3 bases read: TGTGCCAGCAGTCCTCACAGTAATAATTCGCCC. It is translated as CASSPHSNNSP. The CDR3 in its entirety is CASSPHSNNSPLYF.

There are a few counts of this clone. Mouse gene names and germline throughout. The read finishes 4 residues shy of the CDR3 end, and the germline J gene is used to complete it. The chain carries TRBV1 and TRBJ2-1, with D perhaps matching TRBD2 (5 bases). The CDR3 sequence is 15 residues long. Trimming stripped 2 bases from V and 1 base from J, with 9 bases between. Germline V gene sequence: CDR1 NSQYPW, CDR2 LRSPGD (reference sequence). This chain's CDR3 is CTCSALGKNYAEQFF. The covered CDR3 bases are TGCACCTGCAGTGCACTGGGTAAGAACTATGCT.

This clone has only a few counts. The gene symbols are mouse symbols. The CDR3: CASSQVLGGRGNAEQFF. The CDR3 DNA, read in part, is TGTGCCAGCAGCCAAGTTCTGGGGGGGCGGGGAAATGCT. The chain employs TRBV5 and TRBJ2-1; 10 bases are shared with TRBD2. The sequenced fragment ends 4 residues before the CDR3 boundary, so the rest is inferred from the germline J gene. Trimming cost V 1 base and J 5 bases; bases outside gene matches: 8. The CDR3 is made up of 17 amino acids. The germline V gene encodes CDR1 LGHNA and CDR2 YNLKQL (reference sequence).

The sample holds a few counts of this clone. The gene names given are mouse names. The read stops 4 residues short of the end of the CDR3; the missing end is completed from the germline J gene. The chain links TRBV17 to TRBJ2-7, with 9 bases identical to TRBD2. This CDR3 contains 13 residues. Germline assignment: CDR1 MNHDT and CDR2 YYDKIL. The V segment lost 6 bases and the J segment 3 bases; nucleotides outside the gene matches: 3. CDR3 bases read: TGTGCTAGCAGGGACTGGGGTTTCTAT. As protein: CASRDWGFY. In full, the CDR3 is CASRDWGFYEQYF.

This clone has just a few counts. Gene names are mouse gene names. The CDR3 end lies 4 residues beyond the end of the read and is filled in from the germline J gene. The rearrangement joins TRBV31 to TRBJ2-3; no reliable D call. V was clipped by 0 bases and J by 3 bases, with 7 bases between them. This CDR3 region has 13 residues. Germline assignment: CDR1 GKSSPN and CDR2 SITVG. The sequenced CDR3 bases are TGTGCCTGGAGTCTGCCCCCGGCAGAA. Its translation: CAWSLPPAE. In full, the CDR3 is CAWSLPPAETLYF. The whole variable domain, filled in from reference TRBV31 and TRBJ2-3, reads AQTIHQWPVAEIKAVGSPLSLGCTIKGKSSPNLYWYWQATGGTLQQLFYSITVGQVESVVQLNLSASRPKDDQFILSTEKLLLSHSGFYLCAWSLPPAETLYFGSGTRLTVL.

A few counts support this clone. Mouse names are used for the genes. The read terminates 4 residues ahead of where the CDR3 ends, so the germline J gene completes it. This chain joins TRBV5 and TRBJ2-3; 9 bases fit TRBD1. V trimming: 1 base; J trimming: 2 bases; junction bases outside the gene matches: 4. The CDR3 totals 16 residues. Germline V CDR1 and CDR2: LGHNA, YNLKQL (reference sequence). CDR3 region: CASSQGGQGNAETLYF. CDR3 bases read: TGTGCCAGCAGCCAAGGGGGACAGGGAAATGCAGAA.

As to this clone: Gene names are the mouse ones. The read stops 4 residues short of the end of the CDR3; the missing end is completed from the germline J gene. The gene calls are TRBV17 and TRBJ1-1, with TRBD1 matching 8 bases. The CDR3 spans 14 residues. Unmatched junction bases numbered 4, after V lost 6 bases and J lost 1 base. CDR1 and CDR2 (germline): MNHDT, YYDKIL. CDR3 amino acids: CASSHRGENTEVFF. The CDR3 DNA, read in part, is TGTGCTAGCAGCCACAGGGGGGAAAACACA.

A remark on this clone: Genes and germline are mouse. The CDR3 extends 4 residues past the end of the read, so its final part is completed from the germline J gene. This rearrangement joins TRBV13-2 to TRBJ2-7, with 9 bases fitting TRBD2. Germline CDR1 NNHNN, CDR2 SYGAGS (reference sequence). The CDR3 is made up of 13 amino acids. CDR3 bases read: TGTGCCAGCGGCCAGACTGGGGGATAT. It encodes CASGQTGGY. The whole CDR3 sequence reads CASGQTGGYEQYF.

About this clone itself: Each gene name is a mouse one. The read halts 4 residues ahead of the CDR3 end, with the missing end drawn from the germline J gene. Other DNA sequences within the sample encode an identical CDR3. The V and J genes are TRBV13-1 and TRBJ2-3, with 8 bases fitting TRBD2. The germline V gene encodes CDR1 NSHNY and CDR2 SYGAGN. The CDR3 has 16 amino acids. V lost 0 bases and J lost 0; bases outside the gene matches: 3. The CDR3 protein is CASSDALGGSAETLYF. The CDR3 DNA, read in part, is TGTGCCAGCAGTGATGCCCTGGGGGGTAGTGCAGAA.

This clone was found a few times. Each gene name is a mouse one. From the germline J gene comes the end of the CDR3, since the read stops 4 residues before it. The chain has TRBV13-1 and TRBJ2-3; D might be TRBD1 (6 bases). Germline CDR1 is NSHNY and CDR2 is SYGAGN. Trimming shortened V by 0 bases and J by 0 bases, and 11 bases separated the two germline ends. This CDR3 region has 16 residues. Partial CDR3 DNA: TGTGCCAGCAGTGATGGGCAGGGGTCTAGTGCAGAA. Translated: CASSDGQGSSAE. The entire CDR3 protein reads CASSDGQGSSAETLYF.